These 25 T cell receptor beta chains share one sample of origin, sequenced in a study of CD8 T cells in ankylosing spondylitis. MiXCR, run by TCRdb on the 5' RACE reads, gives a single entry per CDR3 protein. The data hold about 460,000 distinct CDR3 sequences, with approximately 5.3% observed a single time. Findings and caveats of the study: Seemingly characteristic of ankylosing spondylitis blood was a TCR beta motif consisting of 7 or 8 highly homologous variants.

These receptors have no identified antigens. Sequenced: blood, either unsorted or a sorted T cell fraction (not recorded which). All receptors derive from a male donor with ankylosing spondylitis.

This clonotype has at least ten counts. The CDR3 nucleotides are TGTGCCAGCTCACCATTTACAGGGCGAATTCGTGAAAAACTGTTTTTT. Its protein is CASSPFTGRIREKLFF. The J gene is TRBJ1-4, the V gene TRBV18; possible D gene TRBD1, 6 bases. The germline gives CDR1 KGHSH, CDR2 LQKENI. The CDR3 spans 16 residues. With 2 bases removed from V and 7 bases from J, the gap between germline ends came to 17 bases.

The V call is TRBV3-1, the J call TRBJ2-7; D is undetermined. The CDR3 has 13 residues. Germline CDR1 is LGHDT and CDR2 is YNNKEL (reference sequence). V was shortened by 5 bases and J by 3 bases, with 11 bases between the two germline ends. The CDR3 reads CASSLRTNYEQYF. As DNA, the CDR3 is TGTGCCAGCAGCTTGAGGACGAACTACGAGCAGTACTTC.

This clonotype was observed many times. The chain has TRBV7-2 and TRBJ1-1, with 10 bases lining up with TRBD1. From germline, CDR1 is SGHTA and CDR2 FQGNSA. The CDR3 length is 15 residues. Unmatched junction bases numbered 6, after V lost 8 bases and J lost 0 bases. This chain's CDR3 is CASGRQGAMNTEAFF. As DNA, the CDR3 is TGTGCCAGCGGACGACAGGGGGCAATGAACACTGAAGCTTTCTTT. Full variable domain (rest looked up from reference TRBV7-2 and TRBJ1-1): GAGVSQSPSNKVTEKGKDVELRCDPISGHTALYWYRQSLGQGLEFLIYFQGNSAPDKSGLPSDRFSAERTGGSVSTLTIQRTQQEDSAVYLCASGRQGAMNTEAFFGQGTRLTVV.

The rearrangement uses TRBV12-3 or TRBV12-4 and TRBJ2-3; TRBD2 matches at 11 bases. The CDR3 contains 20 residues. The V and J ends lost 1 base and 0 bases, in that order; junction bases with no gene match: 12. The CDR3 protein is CASSLDKVLAGGPSTDTQYF. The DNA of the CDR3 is TGTGCCAGCAGTTTAGACAAGGTGCTAGCGGGGGGCCCTAGCACAGATACGCAGTATTTT.

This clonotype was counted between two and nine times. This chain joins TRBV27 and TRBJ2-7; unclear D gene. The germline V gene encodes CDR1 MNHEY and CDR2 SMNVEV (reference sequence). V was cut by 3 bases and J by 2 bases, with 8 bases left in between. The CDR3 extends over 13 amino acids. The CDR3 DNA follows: TGTGCCAGCAGTTTCTTACTACCCTACGAGCAGTACTTC. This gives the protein CASSFLLPYEQYF.

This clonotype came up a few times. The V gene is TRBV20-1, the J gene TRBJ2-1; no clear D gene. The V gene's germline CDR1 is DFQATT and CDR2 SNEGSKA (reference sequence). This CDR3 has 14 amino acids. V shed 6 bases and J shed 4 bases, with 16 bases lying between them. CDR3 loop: CSAALEPMYNEQFF. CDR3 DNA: TGCAGTGCGGCTCTAGAGCCTATGTACAATGAGCAGTTCTTC.

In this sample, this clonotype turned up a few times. CDR3 DNA: TGTGCCAGCAGCTTGGAAAGGGGCGTCTACAATGAGCAGTTCTTC. Amino acids: CASSLERGVYNEQFF. This chain joins TRBV5-5 and TRBJ2-1; weak D call: TRBD1 (5 bases). Germline lookup yields CDR1 SGHKS and CDR2 YYEKEE (reference sequence). Trimming took off 0 bases at V and 3 bases at J, with 10 bases between the two ends. The CDR3 has 15 amino acids.

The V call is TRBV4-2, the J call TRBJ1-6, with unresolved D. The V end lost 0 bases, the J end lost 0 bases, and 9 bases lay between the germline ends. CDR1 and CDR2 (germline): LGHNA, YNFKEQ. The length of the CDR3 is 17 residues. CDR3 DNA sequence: TGTGCCAGCAGCCAAGAGATTCGGGTCTCCTATAATTCACCCCTCCACTTT. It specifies CASSQEIRVSYNSPLHF.

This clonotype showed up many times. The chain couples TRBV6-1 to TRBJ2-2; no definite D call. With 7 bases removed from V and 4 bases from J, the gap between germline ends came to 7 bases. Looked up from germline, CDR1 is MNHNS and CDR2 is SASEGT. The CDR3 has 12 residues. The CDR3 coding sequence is TGTGCCAGCAATAGGCGCACCGGGGAGCTGTTTTTT. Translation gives CASNRRTGELFF.

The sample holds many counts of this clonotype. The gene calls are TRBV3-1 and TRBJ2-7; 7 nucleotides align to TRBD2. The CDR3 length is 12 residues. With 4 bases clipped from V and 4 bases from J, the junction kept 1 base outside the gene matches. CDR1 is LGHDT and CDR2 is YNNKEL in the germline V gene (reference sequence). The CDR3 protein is CASSRAGYEQYF. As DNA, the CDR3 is TGTGCCAGCAGCCGAGCGGGGTACGAGCAGTACTTC.

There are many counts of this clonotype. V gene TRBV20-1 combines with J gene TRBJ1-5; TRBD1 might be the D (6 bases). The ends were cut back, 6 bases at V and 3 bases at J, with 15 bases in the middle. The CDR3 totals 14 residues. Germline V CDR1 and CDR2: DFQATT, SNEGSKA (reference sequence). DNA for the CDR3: TGCAGTGCAACAAACCGGGACACCAATCAGCCCCAGCATTTT. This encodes CSATNRDTNQPQHF.

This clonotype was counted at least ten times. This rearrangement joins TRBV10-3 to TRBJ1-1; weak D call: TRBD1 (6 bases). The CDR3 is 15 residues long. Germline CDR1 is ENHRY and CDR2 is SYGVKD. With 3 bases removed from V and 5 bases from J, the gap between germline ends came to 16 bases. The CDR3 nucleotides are TGTGCCATCAGTGACAGACAGGATATGGGGACTGAAGCTTTCTTT. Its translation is CAISDRQDMGTEAFF.

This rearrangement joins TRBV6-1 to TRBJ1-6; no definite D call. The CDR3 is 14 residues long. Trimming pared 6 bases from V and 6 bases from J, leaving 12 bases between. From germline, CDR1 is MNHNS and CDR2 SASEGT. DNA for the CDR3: TGTGCCAGCAGCCCCCGGACTCCTAATTCACCCCTCCACTTT. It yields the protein CASSPRTPNSPLHF.

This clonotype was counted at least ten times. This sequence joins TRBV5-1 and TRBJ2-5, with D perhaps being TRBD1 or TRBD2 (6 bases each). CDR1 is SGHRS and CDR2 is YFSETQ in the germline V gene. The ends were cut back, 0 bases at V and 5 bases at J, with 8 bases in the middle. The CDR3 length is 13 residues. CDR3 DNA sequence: TGCGCCAGCAGCTTGGAGGGGGGTGAGACCCAGTACTTC. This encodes CASSLEGGETQYF.

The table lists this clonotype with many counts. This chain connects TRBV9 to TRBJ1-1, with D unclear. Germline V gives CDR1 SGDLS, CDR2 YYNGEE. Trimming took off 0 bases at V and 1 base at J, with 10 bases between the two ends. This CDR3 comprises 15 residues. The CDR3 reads CASSVEGWGNTEAFF. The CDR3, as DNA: TGTGCCAGCAGCGTAGAGGGCTGGGGGAACACTGAAGCTTTCTTT.

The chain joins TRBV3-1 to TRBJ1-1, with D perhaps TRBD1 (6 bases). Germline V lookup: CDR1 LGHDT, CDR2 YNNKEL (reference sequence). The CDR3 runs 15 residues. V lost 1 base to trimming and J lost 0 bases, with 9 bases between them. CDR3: CASSQVNRVNTEAFF. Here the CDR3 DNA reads TGTGCCAGCAGCCAAGTCAACAGGGTGAACACTGAAGCTTTCTTT.

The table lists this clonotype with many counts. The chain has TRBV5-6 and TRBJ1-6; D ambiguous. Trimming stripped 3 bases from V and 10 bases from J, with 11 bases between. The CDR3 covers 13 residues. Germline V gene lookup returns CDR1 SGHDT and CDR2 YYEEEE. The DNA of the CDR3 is TGTGCCAGCAGCTCCGGAGTTCAGTCACCCCTCCACTTT. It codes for CASSSGVQSPLHF.

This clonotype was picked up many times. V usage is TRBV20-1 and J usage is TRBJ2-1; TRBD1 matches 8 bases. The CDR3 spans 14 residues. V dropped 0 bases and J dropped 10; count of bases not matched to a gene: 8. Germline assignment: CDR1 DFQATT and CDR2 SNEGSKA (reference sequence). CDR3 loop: CSARDTGGFREQFF. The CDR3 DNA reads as TGCAGTGCTAGAGACACAGGGGGTTTCCGGGAGCAGTTCTTC.

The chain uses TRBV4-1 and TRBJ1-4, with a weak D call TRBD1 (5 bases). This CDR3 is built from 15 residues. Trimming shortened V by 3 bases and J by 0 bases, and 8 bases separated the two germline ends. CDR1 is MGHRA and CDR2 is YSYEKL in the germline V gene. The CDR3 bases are TGCGCCAGCAGCCAGGGACGGGCAACTAATGAAAAACTGTTTTTT. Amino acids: CASSQGRATNEKLFF.

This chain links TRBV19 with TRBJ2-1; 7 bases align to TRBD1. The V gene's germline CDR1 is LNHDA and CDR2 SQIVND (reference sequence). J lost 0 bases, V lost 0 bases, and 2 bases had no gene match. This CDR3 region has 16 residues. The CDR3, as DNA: TGTGCCAGTAGTATAGAAGGGGGCGACTCCTACAATGAGCAGTTCTTC. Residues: CASSIEGGDSYNEQFF.

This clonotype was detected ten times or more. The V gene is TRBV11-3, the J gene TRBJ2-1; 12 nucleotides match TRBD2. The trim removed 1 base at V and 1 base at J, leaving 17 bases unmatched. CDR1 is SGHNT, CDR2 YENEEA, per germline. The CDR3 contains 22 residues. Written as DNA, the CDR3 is TGTGCCAGCAGCTTAGGCCCCCCAAAGACTAGCGGGAGCCCCCGGTCCTACAATGAGCAGTTCTTC. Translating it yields CASSLGPPKTSGSPRSYNEQFF.

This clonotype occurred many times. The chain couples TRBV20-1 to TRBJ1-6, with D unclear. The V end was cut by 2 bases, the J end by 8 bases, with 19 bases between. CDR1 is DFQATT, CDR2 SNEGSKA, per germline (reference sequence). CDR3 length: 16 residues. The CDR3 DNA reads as TGCAGTGCTAGAAACTATCCCGCGGGATATGATTCACCCCTCCACTTT. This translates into CSARNYPAGYDSPLHF.

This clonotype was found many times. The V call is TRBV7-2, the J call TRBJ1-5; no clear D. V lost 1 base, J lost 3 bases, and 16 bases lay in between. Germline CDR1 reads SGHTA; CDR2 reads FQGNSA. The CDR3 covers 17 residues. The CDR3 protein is CASSLEHYYYLNQPQHF. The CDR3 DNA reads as TGTGCCAGCAGCTTAGAGCATTATTATTATCTCAATCAGCCCCAGCATTTT. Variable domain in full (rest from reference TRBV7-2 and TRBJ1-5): GAGVSQSPSNKVTEKGKDVELRCDPISGHTALYWYRQSLGQGLEFLIYFQGNSAPDKSGLPSDRFSAERTGGSVSTLTIQRTQQEDSAVYLCASSLEHYYYLNQPQHFGDGTRLSIL.

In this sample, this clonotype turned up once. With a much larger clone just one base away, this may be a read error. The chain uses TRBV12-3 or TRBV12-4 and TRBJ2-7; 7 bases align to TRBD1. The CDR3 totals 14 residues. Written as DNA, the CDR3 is TGTACCAGCAGTTGGACAGGCCTCTCCTACGAGCAGTACTTC. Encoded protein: CTSSWTGLSYEQYF.

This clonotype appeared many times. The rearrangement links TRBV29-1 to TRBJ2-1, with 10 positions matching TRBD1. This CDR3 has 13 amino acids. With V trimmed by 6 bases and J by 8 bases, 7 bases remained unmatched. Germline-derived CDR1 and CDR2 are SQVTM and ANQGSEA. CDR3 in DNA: TGCAGCGTCGCGGACAGGGGGTGGGATGAGCAGTTCTTC. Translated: CSVADRGWDEQFF.